This T cell receptor (beta chain) was recorded in a study of blood T cell repertoires in COVID-19. Study details: Sites across the United States, Italy and Spain contributed samples from acute and convalescent COVID-19.

Clones were read by immunoSEQ multiplex PCR, and TCRdb kept only the in-frame ones, dropping some. Of 190,000 or so clones in the sample, 80% to 85% were seen once. Trimming removed 4 bases from V and 4 bases from J; junction bases left unmatched: 6. The CDR3 is 14 amino acids. Looked up from germline, CDR1 is MNHEY and CDR2 is SVGEGT. The cohort comprised adults aged 18 to 89 years residing in approximately 25 US areas. Cohort assignment relied on participant-reported clinical history. Symptom resolution, clearance, or two negative PCRs marked donors in Cohort 3 as recovered. This TCR derives from a man aged 40-55 years who had recovered from COVID-19. This chain joins TRBV6-2 or TRBV6-3 and TRBJ1-2, with 7 nucleotides matching TRBD1. The sample was PBMCs or T cells enriched from blood (not recorded which). CDR3 nucleotides: TGTGCCAGCAGTTGGGACAGCCCCATCTATGGCTACACCTTC. Protein product: CASSWDSPIYGYTF.